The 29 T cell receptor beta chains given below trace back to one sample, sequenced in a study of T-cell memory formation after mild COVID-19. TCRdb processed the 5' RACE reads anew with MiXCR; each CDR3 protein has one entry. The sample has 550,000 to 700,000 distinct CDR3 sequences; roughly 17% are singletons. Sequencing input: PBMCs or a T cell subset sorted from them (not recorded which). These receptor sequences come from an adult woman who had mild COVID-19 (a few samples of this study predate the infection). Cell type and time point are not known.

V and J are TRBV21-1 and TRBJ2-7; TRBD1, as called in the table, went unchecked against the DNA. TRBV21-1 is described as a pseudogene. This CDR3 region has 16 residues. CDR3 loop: CASSTTGTGRSYEQYF. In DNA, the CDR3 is TGTGCCAGCAGCACAACCGGGACAGGTCGCTCCTACGAGCAGTACTTC.

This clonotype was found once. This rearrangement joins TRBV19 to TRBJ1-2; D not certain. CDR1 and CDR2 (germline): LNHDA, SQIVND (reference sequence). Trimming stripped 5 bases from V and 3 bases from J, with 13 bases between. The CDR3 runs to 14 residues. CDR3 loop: CASSSAGGDYGYTF. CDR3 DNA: TGTGCCAGTAGTTCCGCGGGAGGAGACTATGGCTACACCTTC.

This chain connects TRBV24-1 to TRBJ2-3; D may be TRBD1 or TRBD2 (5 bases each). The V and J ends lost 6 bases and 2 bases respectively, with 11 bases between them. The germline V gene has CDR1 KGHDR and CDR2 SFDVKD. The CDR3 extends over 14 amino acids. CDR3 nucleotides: TGTGCCACCAGTTTCGGGGCGGTCACAGATACGCAGTATTTT. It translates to CATSFGAVTDTQYF.

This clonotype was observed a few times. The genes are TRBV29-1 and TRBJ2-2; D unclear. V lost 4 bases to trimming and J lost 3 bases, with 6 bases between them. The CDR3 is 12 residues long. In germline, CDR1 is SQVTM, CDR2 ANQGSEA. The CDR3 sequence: CSVGRDTGELFF. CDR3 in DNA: TGCAGCGTTGGACGGGACACCGGGGAGCTGTTTTTT.

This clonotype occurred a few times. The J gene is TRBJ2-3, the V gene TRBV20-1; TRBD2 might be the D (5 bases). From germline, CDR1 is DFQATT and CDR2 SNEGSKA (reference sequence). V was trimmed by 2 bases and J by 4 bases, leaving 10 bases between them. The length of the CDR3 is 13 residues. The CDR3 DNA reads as TGCAGTGCTAGATCTAGCCCAGCAGATACGCAGTATTTT. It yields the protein CSARSSPADTQYF.

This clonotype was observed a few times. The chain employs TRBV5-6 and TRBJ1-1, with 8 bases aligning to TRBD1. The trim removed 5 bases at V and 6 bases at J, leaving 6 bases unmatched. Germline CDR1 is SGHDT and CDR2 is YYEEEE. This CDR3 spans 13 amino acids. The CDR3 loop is CASSPDRGAEAFF. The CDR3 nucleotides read TGTGCCAGCAGTCCCGACAGGGGTGCTGAAGCTTTCTTT.

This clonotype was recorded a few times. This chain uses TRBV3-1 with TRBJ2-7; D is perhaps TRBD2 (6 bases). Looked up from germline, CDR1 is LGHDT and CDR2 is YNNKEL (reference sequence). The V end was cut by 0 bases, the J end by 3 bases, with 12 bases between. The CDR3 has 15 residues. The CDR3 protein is CASSQESSGIYEQYF. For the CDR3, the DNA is TGTGCCAGCAGCCAAGAAAGTAGCGGAATCTACGAGCAGTACTTC.

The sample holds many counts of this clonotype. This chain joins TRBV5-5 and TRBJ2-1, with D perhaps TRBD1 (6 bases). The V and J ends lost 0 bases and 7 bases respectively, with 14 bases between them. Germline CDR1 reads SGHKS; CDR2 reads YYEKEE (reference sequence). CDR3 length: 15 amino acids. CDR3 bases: TGTGCCAGCAGCTTGGTGGCAGGGGTAGGGAATGAGCAGTTCTTC. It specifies CASSLVAGVGNEQFF.

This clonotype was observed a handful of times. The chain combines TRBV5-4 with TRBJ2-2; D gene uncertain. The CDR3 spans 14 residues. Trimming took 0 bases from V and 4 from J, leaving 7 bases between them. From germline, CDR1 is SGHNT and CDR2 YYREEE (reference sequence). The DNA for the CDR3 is TGTGCCAGCAGCTTGGCCTCAGGCACCGGGGAGCTGTTTTTT. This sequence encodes CASSLASGTGELFF.

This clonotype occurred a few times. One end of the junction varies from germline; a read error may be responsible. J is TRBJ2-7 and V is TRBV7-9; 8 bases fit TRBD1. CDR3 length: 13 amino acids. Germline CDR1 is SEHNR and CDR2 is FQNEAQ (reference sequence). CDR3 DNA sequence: TGTGCCAGCAGCTTAGCGGTAGGACAGGGTTTATCCTTC. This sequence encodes CASSLAVGQGLSF.

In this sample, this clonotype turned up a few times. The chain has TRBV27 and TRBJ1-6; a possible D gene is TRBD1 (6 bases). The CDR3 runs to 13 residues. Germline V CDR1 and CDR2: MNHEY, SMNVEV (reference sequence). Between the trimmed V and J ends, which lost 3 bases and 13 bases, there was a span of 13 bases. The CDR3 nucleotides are TGTGCCAGCAGTTTGACAGGAATTCACCCCCTCCACTTT. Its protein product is CASSLTGIHPLHF.

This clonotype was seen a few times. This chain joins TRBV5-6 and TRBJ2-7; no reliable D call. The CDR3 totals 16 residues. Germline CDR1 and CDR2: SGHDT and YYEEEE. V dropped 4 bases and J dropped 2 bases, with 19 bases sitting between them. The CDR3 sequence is CASSVAGPDRAYEQYF. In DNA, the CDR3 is TGTGCCAGCAGCGTGGCAGGTCCGGACCGAGCCTACGAGCAGTACTTC.

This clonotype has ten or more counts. The CDR3 protein is CASSFRGGETQYF. The CDR3 DNA sequence: TGTGCCAGCAGCTTCAGGGGAGGAGAGACCCAGTACTTC. V is TRBV5-6 and J is TRBJ2-5, with D possibly being TRBD1 or TRBD2 (6 bases each). The CDR3 is made up of 13 amino acids. Trimming stripped 2 bases from V and 4 bases from J, with 9 bases between. Germline V gives CDR1 SGHDT, CDR2 YYEEEE.

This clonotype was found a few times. The CDR3: CAWSGQALTQYF. CDR3 sequence (DNA): TGTGCCTGGAGTGGGCAGGCTCTGACCCAGTACTTC. The rearrangement uses TRBV30 and TRBJ2-5; D gene unclear. The CDR3 sequence is 12 residues long. The V end lost 1 base, the J end lost 7 bases, and 10 bases lay between the germline ends. Germline-derived CDR1 and CDR2 are GTSNPN and SVGIG (reference sequence).

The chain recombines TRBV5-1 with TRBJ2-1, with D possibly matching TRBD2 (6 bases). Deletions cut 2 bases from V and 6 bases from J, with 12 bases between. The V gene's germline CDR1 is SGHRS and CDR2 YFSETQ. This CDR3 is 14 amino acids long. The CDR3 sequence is CASSLRLVVNEQFF. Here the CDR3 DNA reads TGCGCCAGCAGCTTACGACTAGTAGTCAATGAGCAGTTCTTC.

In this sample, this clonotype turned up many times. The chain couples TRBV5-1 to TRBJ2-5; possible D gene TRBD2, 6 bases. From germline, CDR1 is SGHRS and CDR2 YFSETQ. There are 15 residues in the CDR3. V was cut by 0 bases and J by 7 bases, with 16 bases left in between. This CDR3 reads CASSLDGSELGTQYF. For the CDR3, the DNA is TGCGCCAGCAGCTTGGACGGGAGCGAGTTGGGGACCCAGTACTTC. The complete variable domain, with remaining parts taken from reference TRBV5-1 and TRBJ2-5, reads KAGVTQTPRYLIKTRGQQVTLSCSPISGHRSVSWYQQTPGQGLQFLFEYFSETQRNKGNFPGRFSGRQFSNSRSEMNVSTLELGDSALYLCASSLDGSELGTQYFGPGTRLLVL.

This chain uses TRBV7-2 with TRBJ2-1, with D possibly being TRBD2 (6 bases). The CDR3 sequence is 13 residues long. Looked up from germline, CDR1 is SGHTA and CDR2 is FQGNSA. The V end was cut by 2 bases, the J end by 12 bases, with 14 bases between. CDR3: CASSLWDSGGQFF. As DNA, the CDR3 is TGTGCCAGCAGCTTATGGGACTCCGGGGGGCAGTTCTTC.

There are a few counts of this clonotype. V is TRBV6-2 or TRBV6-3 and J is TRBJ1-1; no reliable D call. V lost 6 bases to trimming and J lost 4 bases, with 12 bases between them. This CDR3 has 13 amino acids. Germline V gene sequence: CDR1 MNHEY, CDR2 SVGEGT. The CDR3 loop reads CASSSMSATEAFF. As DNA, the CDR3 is TGTGCCAGCAGCTCCATGAGTGCCACTGAAGCTTTCTTT.

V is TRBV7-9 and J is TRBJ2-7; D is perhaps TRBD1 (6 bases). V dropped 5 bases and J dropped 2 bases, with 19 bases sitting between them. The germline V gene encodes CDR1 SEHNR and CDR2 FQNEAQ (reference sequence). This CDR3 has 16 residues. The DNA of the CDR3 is TGTGCCAGCAGCGAGGTACAGGGCTACGATCCCTACGAGCAGTACTTC. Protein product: CASSEVQGYDPYEQYF.

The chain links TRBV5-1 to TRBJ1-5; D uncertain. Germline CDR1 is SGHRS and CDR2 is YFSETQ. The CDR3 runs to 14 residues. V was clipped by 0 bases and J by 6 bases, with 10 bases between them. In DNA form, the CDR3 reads TGCGCCAGCAGCTTGGCCGAGGGAGGTCAGCCCCAGCATTTT. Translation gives CASSLAEGGQPQHF.

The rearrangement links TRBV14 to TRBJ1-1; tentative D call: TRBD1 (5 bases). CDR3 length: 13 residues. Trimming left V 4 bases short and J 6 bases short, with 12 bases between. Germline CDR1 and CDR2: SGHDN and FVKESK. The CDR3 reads CASSPRVFAEAFF. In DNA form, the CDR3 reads TGTGCCAGCAGCCCCAGGGTTTTTGCTGAAGCTTTCTTT.

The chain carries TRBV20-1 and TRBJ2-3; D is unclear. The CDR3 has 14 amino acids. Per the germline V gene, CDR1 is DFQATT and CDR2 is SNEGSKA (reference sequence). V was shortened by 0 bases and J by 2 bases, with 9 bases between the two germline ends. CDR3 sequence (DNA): TGCAGTGCTAGAGATCGGCTGATCACAGATACGCAGTATTTT. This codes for CSARDRLITDTQYF.

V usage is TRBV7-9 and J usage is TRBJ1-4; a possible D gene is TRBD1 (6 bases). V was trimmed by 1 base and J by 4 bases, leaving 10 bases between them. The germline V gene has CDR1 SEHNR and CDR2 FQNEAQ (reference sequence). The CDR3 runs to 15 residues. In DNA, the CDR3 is TGTGCCAGCAGCTTAGTCTCAGGGGTTAATGAAAAACTGTTTTTT. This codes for CASSLVSGVNEKLFF. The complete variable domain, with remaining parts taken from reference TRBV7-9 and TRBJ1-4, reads DTGVSQNPRHKITKRGQNVTFRCDPISEHNRLYWYRQTLGQGPEFLTYFQNEAQLEKSRLLSDRFSAERPKGSFSTLEIQRTEQGDSAMYLCASSLVSGVNEKLFFGSGTQLSVL.

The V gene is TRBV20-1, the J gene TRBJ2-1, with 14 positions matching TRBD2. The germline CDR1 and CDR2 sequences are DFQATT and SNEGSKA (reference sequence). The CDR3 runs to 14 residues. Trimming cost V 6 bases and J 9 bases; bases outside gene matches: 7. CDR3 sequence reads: CSAGRLAGGSEQFF. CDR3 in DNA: TGCAGTGCCGGGAGACTAGCGGGAGGGAGTGAGCAGTTCTTC.

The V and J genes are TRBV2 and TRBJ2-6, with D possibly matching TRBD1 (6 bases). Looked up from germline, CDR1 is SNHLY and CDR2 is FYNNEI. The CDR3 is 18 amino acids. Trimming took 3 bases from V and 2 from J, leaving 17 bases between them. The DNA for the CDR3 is TGTGCCAGCAGTGATCCCGCCCGACAGGCCCCTGGGGCCAACGTCCTGACTTTC. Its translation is CASSDPARQAPGANVLTF.

CDR3 loop: CASSFAASGRSTDTQYF. CDR3 nucleotide sequence: TGTGCCAGCAGTTTCGCGGCTAGCGGGAGAAGCACAGATACGCAGTATTTT. The chain has TRBV12-3 or TRBV12-4 and TRBJ2-3; TRBD2 agrees at 10 bases. V lost 3 bases and J lost 0; bases outside the gene matches: 6. The CDR3 sequence is 17 residues long.

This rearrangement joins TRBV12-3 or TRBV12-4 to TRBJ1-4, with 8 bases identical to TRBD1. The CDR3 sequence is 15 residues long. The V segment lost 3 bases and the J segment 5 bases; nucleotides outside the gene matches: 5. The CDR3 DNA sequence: TGTGCCAGCAGTTTCAGGACAGGGTGGAATGAAAAACTGTTTTTT. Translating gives CASSFRTGWNEKLFF.

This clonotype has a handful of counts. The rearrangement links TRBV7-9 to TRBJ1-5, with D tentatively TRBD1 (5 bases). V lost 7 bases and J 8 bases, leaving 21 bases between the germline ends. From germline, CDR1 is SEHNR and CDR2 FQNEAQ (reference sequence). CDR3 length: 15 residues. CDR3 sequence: CASTSSGGRYEPQHF. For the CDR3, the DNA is TGTGCCAGCACCTCTAGCGGGGGACGGTACGAGCCCCAGCATTTT.

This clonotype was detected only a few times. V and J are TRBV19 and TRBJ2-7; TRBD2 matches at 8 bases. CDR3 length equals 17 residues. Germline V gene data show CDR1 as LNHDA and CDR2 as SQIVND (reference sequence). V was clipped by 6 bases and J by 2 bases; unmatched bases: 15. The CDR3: CASRASGRTRNPYEQYF. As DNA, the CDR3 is TGTGCCAGTAGAGCGAGCGGGAGAACCCGCAATCCCTACGAGCAGTACTTC.